A selection of T cell receptor beta chains follows, all from one sample in a study of blood T cell repertoires in COVID-19. The assay was immunoSEQ multiplex PCR, and TCRdb's table has in-frame clones only and misses some. Among about 400,000 clones listed, roughly 86% were seen once. The sequenced material came from peripheral blood. These receptors were collected from a human donor in a cohort sampled during active COVID-19. Both conserved end residues are part of each CDR3. A D gene is named only where the DNA matches it firmly. Clone size is stated in some rows and not others, as once, few, many or a class when expanded.

size	length	V	J	D	CDR3	DNA
-	11	TRBV30	TRBJ1-1	-	CARDAGGRTFF	TGTGCCCGGGACGCGGGGGGGAGAACTTTCTTT
-	15	TRBV2	TRBJ2-1	TRBD2	CASSILAGSYNEQFF	TGTGCCAGCAGCATACTAGCGGGGTCGTACAATGAGCAGTTCTTC
-	17	TRBV5-1	TRBJ2-2	-	CASSLRQYNLNTGELFF	TGCGCCAGCAGCTTGAGACAGTATAATTTGAACACCGGGGAGCTGTTTTTT
-	13	TRBV27	TRBJ1-5	TRBD1	CASSTGGAQPQHF	TGTGCCAGCAGTACAGGGGGGGCTCAGCCCCAGCATTTT
-	13	TRBV12-3/TRBV12-4	TRBJ2-7	-	CASSSNSRDEQYF	TGTGCCAGCAGTTCAAACTCCAGGGACGAGCAGTACTTC
-	15	TRBV7-2	TRBJ1-6	TRBD1	CASSLGQGVNSPLHF	TGTGCCAGCAGCTTAGGACAGGGAGTAAATTCACCCCTCCACTTT
-	13	TRBV5-8	TRBJ1-2	-	CASSFRGGYGYTF	TGTGCCAGCAGTTTCAGGGGAGGGTATGGCTACACCTTC
-	15	TRBV19	TRBJ1-1	TRBD1	CASRLQGAANTEAFF	TGTGCCAGTAGGCTTCAGGGGGCGGCAAACACTGAAGCTTTCTTT
-	13	TRBV2	TRBJ2-3	-	CASTGSRTDTQYF	TGTGCCAGCACAGGTTCCCGCACAGATACGCAGTATTTT
-	15	TRBV3-1/TRBV3-2	TRBJ2-3	TRBD2	CASSQAGGLADTQYF	TGTGCCAGCAGCCAGGCGGGAGGGTTGGCAGATACGCAGTATTTT
few	17	TRBV5-5	TRBJ2-7	TRBD1	CASSLDRGQEGRYEQYF	TGTGCCAGCAGCTTGGATCGGGGACAGGAAGGGCGCTACGAGCAGTACTTC
-	14	TRBV7-2	TRBJ2-3	TRBD2	CASSSLAGGLTQYF	TGTGCCAGCAGCTCGTTAGCGGGAGGGCTTACGCAGTATTTT
-	16	TRBV9	TRBJ2-1	TRBD2	CASSPLAGATYNEQFF	TGTGCCAGCAGCCCATTGGCGGGAGCCACATACAATGAGCAGTTCTTC
-	14	TRBV4-1	TRBJ1-5	-	CASSQGLSNQPQHF	TGCGCCAGCAGCCAGGGCTTAAGCAATCAGCCCCAGCATTTT
once	15	TRBV10-3	TRBJ2-5	TRBD2	CAISVTRETQETQYF	TGTGCCATCAGTGTAACGCGGGAGACCCAAGAGACCCAGTACTTC